Following are 14 T cell receptor beta chains from one sample sequenced in a study of immune evolution from preneoplasia to lung adenocarcinoma. The repertoire was sequenced with immunoSEQ multiplex PCR; TCRdb's copy has only in-frame clones and lacks some. Among under 7,500 clones listed, about 82% were seen once. The sample consisted of FFPE minimally invasive lung adenocarcinoma tissue. The receptors were sampled from a person between 60 and 80 years old with lung adenocarcinoma.

The chain couples TRBV6-5 to TRBJ1-4; tentative D call: TRBD1 (6 bases). V was pared by 6 bases and J by 4 bases, with 12 bases between. The CDR3 totals 14 residues. CDR1 MNHEY and CDR2 SVGAGI come from the germline V gene. Here the CDR3 reads CASRSQGRNEKLFF. CDR3 coding DNA: TGTGCCAGCAGATCCCAGGGGCGTAATGAAAAACTGTTTTTT.

Notes on this clone: Within the sample, other DNA sequences also encode this same CDR3. The chain couples TRBV5-4 to TRBJ2-3; TRBD2 might be the D (6 bases). Germline CDR1 and CDR2: SGHNT and YYREEE (reference sequence). Deletions cut 4 bases from V and 2 bases from J, with 11 bases between. CDR3 size: 14 residues. The CDR3 DNA reads as TGTGCCAGCAGCCCGGGAGCCAACACAGATACGCAGTATTTT. Its protein product is CASSPGANTDTQYF. Looking up the rest from reference TRBV5-4 and TRBJ2-3 gives the full variable domain: ETGVTQSPTHLIKTRGQQVTLRCSSQSGHNTVSWYQQALGQGPQFIFQYYREEENGRGNFPPRFSGLQFPNYSSELNVNALELDDSALYLCASSPGANTDTQYFGPGTRLTVL.

This chain joins TRBV4-1 and TRBJ2-3; tentatively, D is TRBD2 (5 bases). V lost 4 bases, J lost 7 bases, and 15 bases lay in between. This CDR3 has 14 amino acids. Germline V lookup: CDR1 MGHRA, CDR2 YSYEKL. The CDR3 bases are TGCGCCAGCAGCCCGGGGTCCTCCGTACATACGCAGTATTTT. Protein: CASSPGSSVHTQYF.

The chain combines TRBV2 with TRBJ2-7; no definite D call. Germline V gene sequence: CDR1 SNHLY, CDR2 FYNNEI. V was cut by 8 bases and J by 4 bases, with 9 bases left in between. The CDR3 totals 11 residues. In DNA form, the CDR3 reads TGTGCCAGCCGAAACCTTTACGAGCAGTACTTC. Translated, it gives CASRNLYEQYF.

The chain employs TRBV19 and TRBJ1-3; D not resolved. The CDR3 runs to 14 residues. Trimming removed 5 bases at V and 4 bases at J, with 12 bases between. The germline V gene encodes CDR1 LNHDA and CDR2 SQIVND (reference sequence). CDR3 sequence reads: CASSVRGVGNTIYF. Written as DNA, the CDR3 is TGTGCCAGTAGTGTTCGCGGTGTCGGAAACACCATATATTTT.

This sequence joins TRBV7-9 and TRBJ1-1; possibly TRBD1 for D (5 bases). The germline V and J ends were trimmed by 1 base and 3 bases, with 6 bases remaining between them. The CDR3 length is 13 residues. Looked up from germline, CDR1 is SEHNR and CDR2 is FQNEAQ (reference sequence). The CDR3 spells CASSLVGDTEAFF. The DNA for the CDR3 is TGTGCCAGCAGCTTAGTGGGGGACACTGAAGCTTTCTTT.

This clone has only a few counts. This sequence joins TRBV27 and TRBJ2-2; D ambiguous. The CDR3 sequence is 15 residues long. Germline CDR1 MNHEY, CDR2 SMNVEV (reference sequence). V was pared by 0 bases and J by 4 bases, with 9 bases between. The CDR3 region is CASSLSARVTGELFF. CDR3 bases: TGTGCCAGCAGTTTATCAGCCCGGGTCACCGGGGAGCTGTTTTTT.

This chain connects TRBV29-1 to TRBJ2-4; 10 positions agree with TRBD1. V lost 4 bases to trimming and J lost 10 bases; unmatched junction nucleotides: 10. Germline V lookup: CDR1 SQVTM, CDR2 ANQGSEA. CDR3 length: 14 residues. The CDR3 region has the DNA TGCAGCGTTGGGGGGGGACAGGGGAGCGATATTCAGTACTTC. Translation: CSVGGGQGSDIQYF. The complete variable domain, with remaining parts taken from reference TRBV29-1 and TRBJ2-4, reads SAVISQKPSRDICQRGTSLTIQCQVDSQVTMMFWYRQQPGQSLTLIATANQGSEATYESGFVIDKFPISRPNLTFSTLTVSNMSPEDSSIYLCSVGGGQGSDIQYFGAGTRLSVL.

This clone turned up a few times. The CDR3 is CASSVGALGANVLTF. CDR3 sequence (DNA): TGTGCCAGCAGCGTCGGGGCCCTGGGGGCCAACGTCCTGACTTTC. V is TRBV9 and J is TRBJ2-6, with D perhaps assigned TRBD1 or TRBD2 (5 bases each). The CDR3 is 15 amino acids. The V gene lost 2 bases and the J gene lost 4 bases, with 10 bases spanning the gap. Germline CDR1 and CDR2: SGDLS and YYNGEE.

Of note for this clone: The sample carries other DNA sequences with the same CDR3. The chain combines TRBV5-1 with TRBJ2-3; D is possibly TRBD1 (6 bases). CDR1 is SGHRS and CDR2 is YFSETQ in the germline V gene. V lost 0 bases to trimming and J lost 6 bases, with 14 bases between them. This CDR3 comprises 15 residues. The chain's CDR3 is CASSLVGTLTDTQYF. In DNA form, the CDR3 reads TGCGCCAGCAGCTTGGTTGGGACACTCACGGATACGCAGTATTTT. Combining the CDR3 with reference TRBV5-1 and TRBJ2-3 gives the whole variable domain KAGVTQTPRYLIKTRGQQVTLSCSPISGHRSVSWYQQTPGQGLQFLFEYFSETQRNKGNFPGRFSGRQFSNSRSEMNVSTLELGDSALYLCASSLVGTLTDTQYFGPGTRLTVL.

The genes are TRBV7-9 and TRBJ1-2; D call uncertain. The CDR3 spans 13 residues. Per the germline V gene, CDR1 is SEHNR and CDR2 is FQNEAQ (reference sequence). The germline V and J ends were trimmed by 1 base and 8 bases, with 11 bases remaining between them. The CDR3 sequence is CASSLVGARGYTF. The CDR3, as DNA: TGTGCCAGCAGCTTAGTAGGCGCCCGCGGCTACACCTTC.

The rearrangement uses TRBV5-5 and TRBJ1-1, with a possible D match to TRBD1 (5 bases). The CDR3 loop spans 13 amino acids. Per germline, CDR1 SGHKS and CDR2 YYEKEE (reference sequence). The ends were cut back, 4 bases at V and 8 bases at J, with 15 bases in the middle. CDR3 in amino acids: CASSPQGNVEAFF. CDR3 bases: TGTGCCAGCAGCCCGCAGGGTAATGTGGAAGCTTTCTTT.

This chain connects TRBV11-2 to TRBJ2-1, with 14 bases lining up with TRBD2. The ends lost 5 bases at V and 1 base at J; junction bases unmatched: 10. CDR3 size: 19 residues. Germline-derived CDR1 and CDR2 are SGHAT and FQNNGV. In DNA, the CDR3 is TGTGCCAGCAGCACGGGACTAGCGGGAGAAAGTTTGTCCTACAATGAGCAGTTCTTC. Its protein is CASSTGLAGESLSYNEQFF.

V usage is TRBV7-9 and J usage is TRBJ2-5; 11 bases line up with TRBD2. J gave up 5 bases and V 6 bases, and 11 bases lay outside the gene matches. The V gene's germline CDR1 is SEHNR and CDR2 FQNEAQ (reference sequence). The CDR3 spans 16 residues. The CDR3: CASSPPTSGKGETQYF. Written as DNA, the CDR3 is TGTGCCAGCAGTCCTCCGACTAGCGGGAAGGGGGAGACCCAGTACTTC.